This note documents a single T cell receptor (beta chain) sequence. This sample is part of a study of blood T cell repertoires in COVID-19. The cohort comprised adults aged about 18 to 100 years residing in 24 US areas. In assigning cohorts, the study relied on participant-reported clinical history. For recovered donors of Cohort 3, there were two negative PCRs, clearance, or symptom resolution. As originally analysed: Amplification from reference gene primers served as the basis for estimated nucleated cell counts. Assay: immunoSEQ multiplex PCR; the TCRdb copy retains only in-frame clones and omits some. D and trimming come from the DNA, and the V and J calls and clone size come from that table. The repertoire includes around 300,000 clones, 89% of them detected once, and more than 1.5% sits in the top ten. The CDR3 has 17 amino acids. V was trimmed by 1 base and J by 5 bases, leaving 18 bases between them. Per the germline V gene, CDR1 is MDHEN and CDR2 is SYDVKM.

J is TRBJ2-1 and V is TRBV28; a possible D gene is TRBD1 (6 bases). The specimen sequenced was PBMCs or T cells enriched from blood (not recorded which). The clonotype was recovered from a woman aged 55-69 years who had recovered from COVID-19. The CDR3 sequence is CASSLSFGTLVNNEQFF. DNA for the CDR3: TGTGCCAGCAGTTTATCGTTCGGGACACTAGTCAACAATGAGCAGTTCTTC.